This passage covers 29 T cell receptor beta chains from one sample sequenced in a study of blood T cell repertoires in COVID-19 (TCRdb year 2020). Library preparation was by the immunoSEQ multiplex PCR assay. Sourced from immuneACCESS, this table was stored by TCRdb with only in-frame sequences that have V and J called. A share of the clones is absent; for the studies checked, an unresolved V gene accounts for under half, and the remainder has no known explanation. The sample table contains some 69,000 clones; only one count was recorded for 90% of them. Clones ranked in the top ten supply around 0.52% of the sample. The sequencing sample was made of peripheral blood. All receptors derive from a man in his fifties with COVID-19, enrolled during active disease.

Only one count was recorded for this clone. This rearrangement joins TRBV9 to TRBJ1-1; D unclear. Trimming took off 0 bases at V and 5 bases at J, with 8 bases between the two ends. This CDR3 is 13 amino acids long. Germline CDR1 SGDLS, CDR2 YYNGEE. The CDR3 loop reads CASSVGGRTEAFF. In DNA, the CDR3 is TGTGCCAGCAGCGTAGGAGGGAGAACTGAAGCTTTCTTT. The full variable domain, its missing parts supplied by reference TRBV9 and TRBJ1-1, is DSGVTQTPKHLITATGQRVTLRCSPRSGDLSVYWYQQSLDQGLQFLIQYYNGEERAKGNILERFSAQQFPDLHSELNLSSLELGDSALYFCASSVGGRTEAFFGQGTRLTVV.

The chain links TRBV5-1 to TRBJ2-5; a weak D match, TRBD1 (5 bases). The CDR3 loop spans 14 amino acids. The germline gives CDR1 SGHRS, CDR2 YFSETQ. The ends were cut back, 4 bases at V and 0 bases at J, with 10 bases in the middle. In DNA form, the CDR3 reads TGCGCCAGCAGCATAATGACAGACCAAGAGACCCAGTACTTC. It codes for CASSIMTDQETQYF.

This rearrangement joins TRBV6-5 to TRBJ1-4; possibly TRBD1 for D (5 bases). The CDR3 consists of 14 residues. Trimming cost V 5 bases and J 2 bases, with 9 bases left between them. Looked up from germline, CDR1 is MNHEY and CDR2 is SVGAGI. The chain's CDR3 is CASSLRVTNEKLFF. The CDR3 coding sequence is TGTGCCAGCAGTCTCAGGGTGACTAATGAAAAACTGTTTTTT.

This chain's CDR3 is CASSLNAGGGGEQYF. CDR3 DNA: TGTGCCAGCAGTTTAAACGCGGGAGGGGGCGGCGAGCAGTACTTC. The chain is built from TRBV27 and TRBJ2-7, with 9 bases fitting TRBD2. Looked up from germline, CDR1 is MNHEY and CDR2 is SMNVEV (reference sequence). J gave up 6 bases and V 2 bases, and 8 bases lay outside the gene matches. The CDR3 runs to 15 residues.

The genes are TRBV6-2 or TRBV6-3 and TRBJ2-3, with TRBD2 matching over 14 bases. The CDR3 runs to 17 residues. With V trimmed by 5 bases and J by 0 bases, 4 bases remained unmatched. CDR1 and CDR2 from the germline V gene are MNHEY and SVGEGT. The CDR3 reads CASSRRTSGRSTDTQYF. For the CDR3, the DNA is TGTGCCAGCAGTCGTCGGACTAGCGGGAGGAGCACAGATACGCAGTATTTT.

The chain has TRBV7-8 and TRBJ1-6, with 9 bases matching TRBD1. The CDR3 has 15 amino acids. V shed 2 bases, J shed 10 bases, and the junction held 6 bases outside the gene matches. Germline V gene data show CDR1 as SGHVS and CDR2 as FQNEAQ. CDR3 bases: TGTGCCAGCAGCTTACGGACAGGGGTTGAGTCACCCCTCCACTTT. Protein product: CASSLRTGVESPLHF.

The rearrangement joins TRBV11-2 to TRBJ2-7; the D gene is possibly TRBD2 (5 bases). The ends were cut back, 1 base at V and 3 bases at J, with 10 bases in the middle. CDR1 is SGHAT and CDR2 is FQNNGV in the germline V gene. The CDR3 spans 14 residues. The CDR3 protein is CASSLGEQHYEQYF. The CDR3 nucleotides read TGTGCCAGCAGCTTAGGGGAGCAGCACTACGAGCAGTACTTC.

The V and J genes are TRBV7-9 and TRBJ1-1; D call uncertain. Germline assignment: CDR1 SEHNR and CDR2 FQNEAQ (reference sequence). The CDR3 covers 13 residues. With 1 base removed from V and 9 bases from J, the gap between germline ends came to 12 bases. CDR3 DNA sequence: TGTGCCAGCAGCTTAGTGGAGACCCGTCAAGCTTTCTTT. Residues: CASSLVETRQAFF.

The chain links TRBV12-3 or TRBV12-4 to TRBJ1-3; no clear D. CDR3 length: 13 residues. V gave up 6 bases and J gave up 0 bases, with 6 bases separating them. The CDR3 DNA is TGTGCCAGCAGACTAAGCTCTGGAAACACCATATATTTT. This codes for CASRLSSGNTIYF.

The chain links TRBV4-2 to TRBJ1-3; TRBD1 matches 7 bases. CDR3 length: 15 amino acids. V shed 2 bases and J 4 bases; nucleotides not matched to a gene: 5. Germline CDR1 and CDR2: LGHNA and YNFKEQ. In DNA form, the CDR3 reads TGTGCCAGCAGCCAACCCGACAGGGACGGAAACACCATATATTTT. It yields the protein CASSQPDRDGNTIYF.

The CDR3 is CASSQDWRERYNEQFF. The CDR3 bases are TGTGCCAGCAGCCAAGATTGGCGGGAGCGATACAATGAGCAGTTCTTC. The rearrangement links TRBV4-2 to TRBJ2-1, with TRBD2 matching over 7 bases. The V gene's germline CDR1 is LGHNA and CDR2 YNFKEQ. With 0 bases clipped from V and 4 bases from J, the junction kept 6 bases outside the gene matches. The CDR3 contains 16 residues.

This rearrangement joins TRBV19 to TRBJ2-3, with D tentatively TRBD2 (7 bases). V was pared by 5 bases and J by 0 bases, with 18 bases between. This CDR3 comprises 17 residues. Per germline, CDR1 LNHDA and CDR2 SQIVND (reference sequence). The CDR3, as DNA: TGTGCCAGTAGTCGCGGCGGGGGCAGTTCCAGCACAGATACGCAGTATTTT. It yields the protein CASSRGGGSSSTDTQYF.

The chain employs TRBV5-1 and TRBJ1-1, with D perhaps matching TRBD1 (5 bases). Germline values: CDR1 SGHRS, CDR2 YFSETQ. The CDR3 is 15 residues long. Between the trimmed V and J ends, which lost 4 bases and 5 bases, there was a span of 18 bases. For the CDR3, the DNA is TGCGCCAGCAGCCTAAGCCAGGGTCTTCAGACTGAAGCTTTCTTT. This gives the protein CASSLSQGLQTEAFF.

The sample holds one count of this clone. This chain connects TRBV27 to TRBJ2-1; the match to TRBD2 covers 10 bases. Trimming cost V 4 bases and J 9 bases; bases outside gene matches: 9. The germline V gene has CDR1 MNHEY and CDR2 SMNVEV (reference sequence). The CDR3 extends over 15 amino acids. CDR3 residues: CASSYRAGGPSEQFF. DNA for the CDR3: TGTGCCAGCAGTTATAGAGCGGGAGGGCCCAGTGAGCAGTTCTTC.

The CDR3 reads CASSTGGWGTEAFF. CDR3 coding DNA: TGTGCCAGCAGCACAGGGGGCTGGGGCACTGAAGCTTTCTTT. The genes are TRBV7-9 and TRBJ1-1, with TRBD1 identical over 9 bases. CDR1 and CDR2 (germline): SEHNR, FQNEAQ (reference sequence). There are 14 residues in the CDR3. Trimming took 5 bases from V and 4 from J; bases not matched to a gene: 5.

The V gene is TRBV28, the J gene TRBJ2-7, with D perhaps TRBD2 (6 bases). There are 15 residues in the CDR3. V lost 6 bases and J 4 bases, leaving 19 bases between the germline ends. Germline V lookup: CDR1 MDHEN, CDR2 SYDVKM. The CDR3 loop reads CASRDVTGSRYEQYF. Here the CDR3 DNA reads TGTGCCAGCAGGGACGTTACCGGGAGCAGATACGAGCAGTACTTC. Variable domain in full (rest from reference TRBV28 and TRBJ2-7): DVKVTQSSRYLVKRTGEKVFLECVQDMDHENMFWYRQDPGLGLRLIYFSYDVKMKEKGDIPEGYSVSREKKERFSLILESASTNQTSMYLCASRDVTGSRYEQYFGPGTRLTVT.

This clone was seen a handful of times. The rearrangement joins TRBV11-2 to TRBJ1-3; D gene unclear. The CDR3 spans 17 residues. V was cut by 5 bases and J by 0 bases, with 17 bases left in between. Germline V gene sequence: CDR1 SGHAT, CDR2 FQNNGV. DNA for the CDR3: TGTGCCAGCAGCCCGGGTCCTAACATCTTCTCTGGAAACACCATATATTTT. Amino acid sequence: CASSPGPNIFSGNTIYF.

Comment on this clone: The junction does not match germline at one end; this may be a read error. This sequence joins TRBV12-3 or TRBV12-4 and TRBJ2-5; no reliable D call. The CDR3 is 13 residues long. CDR3 loop: CASSPGSQGTQYF. In DNA, the CDR3 is TGTGCCAGCAGTCCCGGGTCTCAAGGGACCCAGTACTTC.

The genes are TRBV3-1 (or the pseudogene TRBV3-2) and TRBJ2-2, with D perhaps matching TRBD1 (5 bases). CDR3 length: 17 amino acids. Trimming shortened V by 4 bases and J by 4 bases, and 19 bases separated the two germline ends. Germline V gene sequence: CDR1 LGHDT, CDR2 YNNKEL (reference sequence). DNA of the CDR3: TGTGCCAGCAGCCGGGGAATGGGGCGGACCATCACCGGGGAGCTGTTTTTT. Translated, it gives CASSRGMGRTITGELFF.

The chain is built from TRBV27 and TRBJ1-1, with no clear D. The CDR3 totals 13 residues. Germline V gene sequence: CDR1 MNHEY, CDR2 SMNVEV (reference sequence). Trimming stripped 6 bases from V and 7 bases from J, with 15 bases between. The CDR3 spells CASRIGGLGEAFF. As DNA, the CDR3 is TGTGCCAGCAGGATTGGTGGGCTTGGTGAAGCTTTCTTT.

The rearrangement joins TRBV5-1 to TRBJ1-1; D is undetermined. The CDR3 totals 14 residues. Germline CDR1 is SGHRS and CDR2 is YFSETQ. The V and J ends lost 4 bases and 5 bases respectively, with 15 bases between them. CDR3 region: CASSLHGEVTEAFF. The CDR3 bases are TGCGCCAGCAGCCTGCACGGGGAAGTGACTGAAGCTTTCTTT.

The chain couples TRBV2 to TRBJ2-2; D is unclear. CDR1 is SNHLY and CDR2 is FYNNEI in the germline V gene. CDR3 length equals 13 residues. V was trimmed by 2 bases and J by 2 bases, leaving 3 bases between them. This chain's CDR3 is CASSEQNTGELFF. In DNA, the CDR3 is TGTGCCAGCAGTGAACAAAACACCGGGGAGCTGTTTTTT.

The genes are TRBV18 and TRBJ2-1, with 7 bases that match TRBD2. V shed 4 bases and J 7 bases; nucleotides not matched to a gene: 7. The CDR3 is 14 residues long. Germline values: CDR1 KGHSH, CDR2 LQKENI. As DNA, the CDR3 is TGTGCCAGCTCACTCCGGGAGGCCCGGAATGAGCAGTTCTTC. Protein product: CASSLREARNEQFF.

V and J are TRBV15 and TRBJ1-1, with 8 bases fitting TRBD1. Losses at the gene ends were 5 bases for V and 3 bases for J; bases not matched to a gene: 5. This CDR3 has 14 amino acids. Per the germline V gene, CDR1 is LNHNV and CDR2 is YYDKDF (reference sequence). The CDR3: CATSGDRIDTEAFF. CDR3 nucleotide sequence: TGTGCCACCAGCGGGGACAGGATCGACACTGAAGCTTTCTTT.

As DNA, the CDR3 is TGTGCCAGCAGCTTAGGGGCAGGGTTAGCCAAAAACATTCAGTACTTC. This translates into CASSLGAGLAKNIQYF. This chain uses TRBV7-9 with TRBJ2-4, with D perhaps TRBD1 (5 bases). This CDR3 spans 16 amino acids. V was shortened by 1 base and J by 0 bases, with 10 bases between the two germline ends. Germline V lookup: CDR1 SEHNR, CDR2 FQNEAQ (reference sequence).

The chain joins TRBV24-1 to TRBJ1-2, with 12 bases aligning to TRBD1. V lost 9 bases and J lost 5; bases outside the gene matches: 9. The CDR3 extends over 15 amino acids. Germline-derived CDR1 and CDR2 are KGHDR and SFDVKD. The CDR3 coding sequence is TGTGCCACCCACAGTGGGGACAGGGGGCATTATGGCTACACCTTC. Translating it yields CATHSGDRGHYGYTF.

V and J are TRBV29-1 and TRBJ2-3, with 7 bases fitting TRBD1. Germline V gene sequence: CDR1 SQVTM, CDR2 ANQGSEA. V was clipped by 4 bases and J by 2 bases; unmatched bases: 3. This CDR3 has 13 residues. CDR3 coding DNA: TGCAGCGTTGCCAGGGGGACCACAGATACGCAGTATTTT. Translation: CSVARGTTDTQYF.

This clone was seen a handful of times. CDR3 protein: CASSQDRGGNEKLFF. CDR3 DNA: TGCGCCAGCAGCCAAGACCGCGGGGGAAATGAAAAACTGTTTTTT. The chain links TRBV4-1 to TRBJ1-4; possible D gene TRBD1, 5 bases. The V end was cut by 0 bases, the J end by 5 bases, with 10 bases between. The CDR3 has 15 residues. Looked up from germline, CDR1 is MGHRA and CDR2 is YSYEKL.

The V and J genes are TRBV10-2 and TRBJ2-5; possible D gene TRBD1, 6 bases. CDR1 and CDR2 (germline): WSHSY, SAAADI. Trimming removed 0 bases at V and 4 bases at J, with 6 bases between. The CDR3 covers 13 residues. The CDR3: CASSESTGETQYF. The CDR3 DNA is TGCGCCAGCAGTGAGTCGACAGGAGAGACCCAGTACTTC.